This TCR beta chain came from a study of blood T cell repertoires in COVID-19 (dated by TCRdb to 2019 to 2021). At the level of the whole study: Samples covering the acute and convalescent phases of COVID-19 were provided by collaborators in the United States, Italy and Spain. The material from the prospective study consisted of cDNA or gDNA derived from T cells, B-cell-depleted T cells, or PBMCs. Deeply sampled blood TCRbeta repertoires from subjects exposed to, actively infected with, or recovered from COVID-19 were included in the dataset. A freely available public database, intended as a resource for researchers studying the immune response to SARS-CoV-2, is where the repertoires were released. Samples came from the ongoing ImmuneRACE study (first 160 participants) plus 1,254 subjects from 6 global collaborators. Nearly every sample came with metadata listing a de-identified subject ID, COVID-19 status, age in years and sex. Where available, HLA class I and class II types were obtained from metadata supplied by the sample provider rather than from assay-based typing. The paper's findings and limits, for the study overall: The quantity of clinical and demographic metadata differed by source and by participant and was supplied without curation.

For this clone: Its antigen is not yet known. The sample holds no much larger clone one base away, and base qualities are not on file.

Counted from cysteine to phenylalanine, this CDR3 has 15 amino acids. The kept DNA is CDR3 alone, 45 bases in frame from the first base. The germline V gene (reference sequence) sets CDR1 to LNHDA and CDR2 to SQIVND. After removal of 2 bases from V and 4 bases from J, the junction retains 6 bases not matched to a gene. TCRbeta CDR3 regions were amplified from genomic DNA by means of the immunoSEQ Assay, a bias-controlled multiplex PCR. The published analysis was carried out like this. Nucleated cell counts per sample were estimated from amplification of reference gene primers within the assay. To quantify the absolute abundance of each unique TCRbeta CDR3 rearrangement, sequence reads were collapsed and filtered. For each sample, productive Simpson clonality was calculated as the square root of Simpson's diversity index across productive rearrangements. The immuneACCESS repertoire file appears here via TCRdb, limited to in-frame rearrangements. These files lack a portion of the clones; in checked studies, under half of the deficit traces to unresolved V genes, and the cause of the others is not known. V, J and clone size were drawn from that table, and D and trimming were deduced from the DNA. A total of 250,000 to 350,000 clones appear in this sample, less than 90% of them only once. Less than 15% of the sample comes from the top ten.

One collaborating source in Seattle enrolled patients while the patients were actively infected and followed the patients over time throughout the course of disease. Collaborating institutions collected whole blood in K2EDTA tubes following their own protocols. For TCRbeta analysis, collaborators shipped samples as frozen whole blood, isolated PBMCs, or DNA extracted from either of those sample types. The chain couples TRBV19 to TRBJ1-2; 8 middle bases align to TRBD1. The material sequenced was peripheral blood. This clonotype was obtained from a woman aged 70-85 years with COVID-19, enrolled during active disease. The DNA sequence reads TGTGCCAGTAGTATACAGACAGGGGTAGGCTATGGCTACACCTTC. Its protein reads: CASSIQTGVGYGYTF. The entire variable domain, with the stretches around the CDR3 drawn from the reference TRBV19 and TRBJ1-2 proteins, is DGGITQSPKYLFRKEGQNVTLSCEQNLNHDAMYWYRQDPGQGLRLIYYSQIVNDFQKGDIAEGYSVSREKKESFPLTVTSAQKNPTAFYLCASSIQTGVGYGYTFGSGTRLTVV.